This TCR beta chain was captured in a study of T cell responses to AZD1222 COVID-19 vaccine. Regarding the study as a whole: Only after the peak T cell response were repertoires sampled. The reported proportion of spike-specific TCRs targeting unmutated variant regions was nearly half. White British ancestry dominated among donors, who included more females, and clonal diversity was possibly underestimated. The study found Spike-specific TCR breadth and depth rose after two AZD1222 doses.

As to this clone: Its matching antigen is unknown.

V was pared by 5 bases and J by 2 bases, with 7 bases between. This CDR3 region has 13 residues. From germline, CDR1 is LNHNV and CDR2 YYDKDF (reference sequence). The assay was immunoSEQ multiplex PCR, and TCRdb's table has in-frame clones only and misses some. Among 90,000 to 130,000 clones, 94% were seen once, and the ten largest hold 2.5% to 3%. Sequences were derived from peripheral blood, sampled 28 days after the second AZD1222 dose. The origin of this receptor is an adult who received the AZD1222 COVID-19 vaccine. J is TRBJ1-5 and V is TRBV15; D gene ambiguous. CDR3 in amino acids: CATSGDGNQPQHF. The CDR3 DNA follows: TGTGCCACCAGCGGGGATGGCAATCAGCCCCAGCATTTT.